This T cell receptor beta chain was sequenced during a study of cytomegalovirus exposure and HLA in healthy donors (dated by TCRdb to between 2016 and 2019). Some background on the complete study: In an earlier analysis of several hundred of the donors, 250 to 350 Gb of sequence data and just under 120 million unique TCR beta sequences from some 170 million T cells were reported. Typing coverage differed by locus: A, B, C, DRB1 and DQB1 were typed in roughly 620-630 donors, DQA1 in 522, DPA1 in some 600, and DPB1 in 400 to 480. Rather than using new phenotypic data, the later analysis identified candidate immune exposures from TCR beta sequences and from how often those sequences occurred across donors. An earlier analysis of around 580 of the donors used high-throughput TCR beta sequencing to judge whether each TCR beta V gene segment behaved as functional or pseudogenic. Alongside the repertoire data, information on donor age, sex, ethnicity and CMV serostatus was compiled. The study combined high-throughput TCR immunosequencing, statistical association of individual TCRs with disease status, and machine learning to predict cytomegalovirus infection status. Four to six DR-DQ haplotypes were handled as single units for association and clustering, since linkage in the cohort was strong. HLA typing covered class I and class II loci at four-digit resolution. Besides the first cohort of roughly 640 subjects, a separate validation cohort made up of 120 different subjects was used. The study profiled the T cell repertoires of around 700 subjects by immunosequencing and related them to cytomegalovirus serostatus. In a later analysis, previously published TCR beta repertoires from 500 to 750 donors were re-analyzed and high-resolution HLA genotyping was added so that TCR occurrence patterns could be studied. An early release that covered 500 to 800 HLA-typed donors contained approximately 300 gigabases of sequencing data and 70 million to 100 million unique TCR sequences. Among 300 to 500 genotyped donors of the cohort, an average of approximately 240,000 unique TCR beta nucleotide sequences was sequenced per donor, of which about 18% were non-productive. The aim of the study was to test whether cataloging public T cell receptors could identify signatures of past pathogen exposure. Among the approximately 400 genotyped donors, about 85% belonged to the genetic ancestry cluster associated with self-reported Caucasian donors. Every repertoire in the discovery cohort had been generated on one and the same sequencing platform. A later genetic analysis took genome-wide SNP genotypes for about three fifths of the roughly 700 donors and used that subset as a discovery cohort. Study-level results and caveats: The authors suggested that the approach could potentially be generalized to other disease states and immunological phenotypes. The 87-base-pair reads could not distinguish some IMGT-functional V segments, including TRBV6-2 and TRBV6-3, so those segments were excluded. A few of the identified cytomegalovirus-associated TCR beta chains were confirmed in vitro to be specific for cytomegalovirus antigens. A later genetic analysis reported fewer N-insertions in productive TCRs among donors in an Asian-associated ancestry cluster than the roughly 700-donor mean. Most CMV-associated TCR beta chains appeared to be HLA-restricted in a later analysis, and the HLA associations seemed to be driven largely by CMV exposure. In a later analysis, the rate of TCR association differed among HLA loci, with DRB1 alleles having the most associated TCRs and HLA-C alleles having the fewest. Strong co-occurrence of HLA alleles, especially DR and DQ, made assigning TCR associations to individual alleles difficult. A later genetic analysis associated a missense DCLRE1C variant with V-gene and J-gene trimming of TCR beta chains, and an independent cohort replicated the association. In the study, some 160 TCR beta chains were listed as associated with cytomegalovirus. A later analysis associated roughly 17,000 TCR beta sequences with specific HLA alleles at a false discovery rate of 0.05. In a later analysis, HLA-associated TCR beta chains showed more clonal expansion and lower generation probabilities than non-associated chains that were equally common. For the cohort, immune exposure information was limited to CMV serostatus. Most TCR sequences were seen in very few donors, while some public TCRs were found in many individuals. A cluster of highly shared sequence variants was judged likely to be a technical artifact of the sequencing pipeline. HLA typing was unavailable for some donors at each locus, so association tests used only the typed subset. In an earlier analysis of approximately 590 of the donors, most TCR beta V segments appeared in productive rearrangements about 87% or about 30% of the time, broadly matching IMGT annotations. Because counts were too low, seventeen rarely observed V segments, including chromosome 9 orphons, were excluded from the earlier analysis of a few hundred of the donors. The presence/absence analyses assumed that sequencing depth was roughly uniform across donors, and that assumption may not be true. A further reported finding was that TCR beta sequences accurately predicted the HLA-A and HLA-B alleles for most subjects in the first cohort. Only TCR beta chains were sequenced in this cohort, and the absence of alpha or paired-chain data limited detectable features. A later analysis reported that several top co-occurrence clusters appeared linked to parvovirus B19, influenza, CMV and Epstein-Barr virus. Correlated functional status among segregating V segments might be attributable to linkage disequilibrium, but an unknown experimental factor could not be ruled out. The classifier was reported to diagnose cytomegalovirus status with high specificity and sensitivity in both the original cohort and the validation cohort.

With respect to this clone: The antigen this receptor binds is unknown. No quality values exist for individual bases; no much larger clone is one base distant.

Including the terminal cysteine and phenylalanine, the CDR3 comprises 16 residues. Of all the DNA, just the CDR3 is kept, 48 bases in frame from base 1. At the junction V is shortened by 2 bases and J by 0 bases, with 8 bases in between. In the germline V gene, CDR1 corresponds to SGHTA and CDR2 to FQGTGA. The receptor library was made with the immunoSEQ multiplex PCR assay. A mixture of 60 forward primers for TCR Vbeta segments and 13 reverse primers for TCR Jbeta segments was used in the multiplex PCR. A multiplex PCR assay on genomic DNA amplified the CDR3 region of rearranged TCR beta genes. The amplified TCR beta libraries were sequenced on the Illumina HiSeq System as 87-base-pair reads. As for the original processing: Across the 670 or so repertoires, a later analysis counted tens of millions of unique TCR beta chains, 9 million to 14 million of which were shared by at least two donors. A nearest-neighbor algorithm error-corrected the raw reads and collapsed the reads into unique sequences, merging closely related sequences to remove PCR and sequencing errors. CDR3 sequences were aligned to IMGT reference sequences to assign V, D and J gene segments. Each retained sequence needed at least a six-nucleotide match to both a V gene segment and a J gene segment. Rearrangements were classified as productive when the CDR3 lacked stop codons and remained in frame with V and J, and all other rearrangements were classified as non-productive. Following IMGT convention, CDR3 was defined as the stretch from the second conserved V-encoded cysteine to the conserved J-encoded phenylalanine. In an earlier analysis of around 570 of the donors, sequences lacking an unambiguous match to a single V gene segment were excluded. In an earlier analysis of about 590 of the donors, a V segment was called functional when productive rearrangements were above 56.7%, and segregating when the standard deviation between donors exceeded 5%. A statistical classification framework was built to diagnose cytomegalovirus status from the catalog of TCR beta chain sequences. In a later analysis, V and J genes were assigned by comparing TCR nucleotide sequences against IMGT/GENE-DB human TR gene sequences. In a later analysis, CDR3 sequences and most-parsimonious VDJ recombination scenarios were assigned using the TCRdist pipeline. In a later analysis, each TCR beta chain was defined by its CDR3 amino acid sequence together with its V-gene family, and reads without a unique V-gene family were excluded. In a later analysis, 500 to 650 highly shared, low-generation-probability nucleotide sequences were removed to address suspected cross-contamination and a sequencing artifact. For each public chain, a later analysis derived a clonal expansion index from normalized ranks of inferred template counts within each repertoire. A later analysis computed generation probabilities with a VDJ recombination model fitted to out-of-frame rearrangements, and checked the results against IGoR. Hypergeometric tests were used in a later analysis to score TCR-TCR, TCR-HLA and TCR-CMV co-occurrence, with a repertoire-size bias correction applied to the TCR pairs. In a later analysis, false discovery rates were estimated by permuting HLA or CMV assignments 20 times. In a later analysis, co-occurring TCRs were grouped using DBSCAN, with TCRdist sequence similarity added in when clustering inside HLA-allele-positive subsets. Repertoires with fewer than 30,000 or more than 120,000 public chains were left out of co-occurrence clustering, as were four to six repertoires with anomalous nucleotide sharing. The clones in this table, taken by TCRdb from immuneACCESS, are in-frame only. Not every clone is retained; where verified, under half of the shortfall comes from an unresolved V gene, and the cause of the rest is unknown. Clone size and V and J calls were adopted from that table, with D and trimming inferred from the DNA. Within this sample are about 110,000 clones, with about 80% of them counted one time only. Together, the top ten hold approximately 7.7% of the sample.

The cohort comprised under 700 healthy bone marrow donors. At the time of sampling, every cohort member was nominally healthy, though immune exposures that went unrecorded were likely present. The donor was CMV seropositive and was included in the group of 270 or so seropositive cohort members. A peripheral blood sample was provided by each donor, and peripheral blood mononuclear cells were used for TCR beta sequencing. The Qiagen DNeasy Blood Extraction Kit was used to extract genomic DNA from the blood cell samples. The chain uses TRBV7-3 and TRBJ1-6; the D gene is perhaps TRBD1, from 5 matching bases. The receptor was derived from a woman in her 50s in good health and CMV-seropositive. Sequencing was done on a sample of PBMCs. CDR3 sequence: CASSLSGGSYNSPLHF. The nucleotides read TGTGCCAGCAGCTTATCCGGGGGCTCCTATAATTCACCCCTCCACTTT. Here the CDR3 is joined to the reference TRBV7-3 and TRBJ1-6 genes, and the full variable domain is: GAGVSQTPSNKVTEKGKYVELRCDPISGHTALYWYRQSLGQGPEFLIYFQGTGAADDSGLPNDRFFAVRPEGSVSTLKIQRTERGDSAVYLCASSLSGGSYNSPLHFGNGTRLTVT.